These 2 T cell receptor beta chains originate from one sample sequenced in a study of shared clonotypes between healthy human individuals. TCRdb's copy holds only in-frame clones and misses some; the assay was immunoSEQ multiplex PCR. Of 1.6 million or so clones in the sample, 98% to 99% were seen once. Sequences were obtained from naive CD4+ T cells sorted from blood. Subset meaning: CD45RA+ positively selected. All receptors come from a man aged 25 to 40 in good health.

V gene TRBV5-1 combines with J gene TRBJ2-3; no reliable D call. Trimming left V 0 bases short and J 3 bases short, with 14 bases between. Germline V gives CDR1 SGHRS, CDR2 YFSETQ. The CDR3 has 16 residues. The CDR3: CASSLADTAGTDTQYF. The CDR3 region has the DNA TGCGCCAGCAGCTTGGCTGATACGGCTGGGACAGATACGCAGTATTTT.

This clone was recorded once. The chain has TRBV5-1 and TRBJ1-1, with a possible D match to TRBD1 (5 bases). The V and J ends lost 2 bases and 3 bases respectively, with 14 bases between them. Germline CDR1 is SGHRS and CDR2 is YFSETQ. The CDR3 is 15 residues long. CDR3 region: CASSFRGDAYTEAFF. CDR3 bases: TGCGCCAGCAGCTTCCGAGGGGATGCCTACACTGAAGCTTTCTTT.